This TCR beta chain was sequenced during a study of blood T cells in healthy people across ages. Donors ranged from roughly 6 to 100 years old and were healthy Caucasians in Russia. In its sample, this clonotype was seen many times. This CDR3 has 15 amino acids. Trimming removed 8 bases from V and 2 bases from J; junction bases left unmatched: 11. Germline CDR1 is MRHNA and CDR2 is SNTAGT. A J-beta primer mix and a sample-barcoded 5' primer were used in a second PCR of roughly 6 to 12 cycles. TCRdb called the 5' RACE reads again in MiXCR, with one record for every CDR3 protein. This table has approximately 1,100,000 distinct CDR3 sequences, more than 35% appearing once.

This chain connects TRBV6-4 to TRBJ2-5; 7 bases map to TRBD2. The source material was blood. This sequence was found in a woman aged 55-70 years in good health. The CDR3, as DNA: TGTGCCAGCTACTTGACGGGAGGAAGGCAAGAGACCCAGTACTTC. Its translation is CASYLTGGRQETQYF.